This paragraph reports one TCR beta chain. Its antigen is still unknown. This sample stems from a study of cytomegalovirus exposure and HLA in healthy donors. Findings and caveats of the study: Rarity marked most TCR sequences, yet some public TCRs occurred in many donors. The productive fraction for most TCR beta V segments was about 87% or about 30% in an earlier analysis. In a later analysis, the majority of CMV-associated beta chains seemingly showed HLA restriction. In vitro experiments confirmed that three CMV-associated chains were specific for CMV antigens.

The V end lost 0 bases, the J end lost 2 bases, and 12 bases lay between the germline ends. Germline V lookup: CDR1 SGHNT, CDR2 YYREEE (reference sequence). The CDR3 is made up of 15 amino acids. Primers: 60 Vbeta forward and 13 Jbeta reverse. Libraries were prepared by immunoSEQ multiplex PCR; TCRdb keeps only in-frame clonotypes and omits some of them. The sample shows around 140,000 clones, around 72% of them seen only once. The sequenced sample consisted of PBMCs. The rearrangement uses TRBV5-4 and TRBJ2-7; D is ambiguous. This TCR was sampled from a man aged 45 to 65 in good health and CMV-seropositive. CDR3 DNA sequence: TGTGCCAGCAGCTTGGCCGTGACTGCGACCTACGAGCAGTACTTC. Its translation: CASSLAVTATYEQYF.